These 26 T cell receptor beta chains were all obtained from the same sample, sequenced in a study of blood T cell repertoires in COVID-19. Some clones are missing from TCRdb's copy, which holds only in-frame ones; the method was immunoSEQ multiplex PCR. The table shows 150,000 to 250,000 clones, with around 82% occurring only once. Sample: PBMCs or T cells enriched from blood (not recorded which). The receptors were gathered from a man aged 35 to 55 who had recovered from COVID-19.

Here the CDR3 reads CASSIGRDRGNDQPQHF. As DNA, the CDR3 is TGTGCCAGTAGTATAGGACGGGACAGGGGTAACGATCAGCCCCAGCATTTT. The V gene is TRBV19, the J gene TRBJ1-5; 10 nucleotides line up with TRBD1. The CDR3 covers 17 residues. CDR1 and CDR2 (germline): LNHDA, SQIVND (reference sequence). Unmatched junction bases numbered 8, after V lost 1 base and J lost 5 bases. Drawing the rest from reference TRBV19 and TRBJ1-5, the complete variable domain is DGGITQSPKYLFRKEGQNVTLSCEQNLNHDAMYWYRQDPGQGLRLIYYSQIVNDFQKGDIAEGYSVSREKKESFPLTVTSAQKNPTAFYLCASSIGRDRGNDQPQHFGDGTRLSIL.

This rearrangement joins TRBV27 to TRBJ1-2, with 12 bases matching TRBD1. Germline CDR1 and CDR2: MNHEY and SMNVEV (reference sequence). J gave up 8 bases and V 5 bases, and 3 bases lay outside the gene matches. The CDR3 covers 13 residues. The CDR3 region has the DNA TGTGCCAGCAGTCCAGGGACAGGGGGCGGCTACACCTTC. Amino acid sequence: CASSPGTGGGYTF.

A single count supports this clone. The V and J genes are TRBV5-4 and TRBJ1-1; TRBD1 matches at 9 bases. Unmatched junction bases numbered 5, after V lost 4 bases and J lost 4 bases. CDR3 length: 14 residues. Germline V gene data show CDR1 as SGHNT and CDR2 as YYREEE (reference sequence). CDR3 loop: CASSGGQGRTEAFF. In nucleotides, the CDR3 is TGTGCCAGCAGCGGGGGACAGGGACGCACTGAAGCTTTCTTT.

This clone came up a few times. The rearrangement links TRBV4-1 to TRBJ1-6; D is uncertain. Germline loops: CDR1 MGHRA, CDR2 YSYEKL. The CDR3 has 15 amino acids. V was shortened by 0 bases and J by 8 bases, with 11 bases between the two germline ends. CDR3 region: CASSQDRVRDSPLHF. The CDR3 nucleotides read TGCGCCAGCAGCCAAGACCGCGTACGGGATTCACCCCTCCACTTT.

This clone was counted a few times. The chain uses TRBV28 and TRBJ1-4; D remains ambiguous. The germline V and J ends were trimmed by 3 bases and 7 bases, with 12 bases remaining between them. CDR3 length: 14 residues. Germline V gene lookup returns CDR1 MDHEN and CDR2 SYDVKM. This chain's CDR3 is CASSLSGSFEKLFF. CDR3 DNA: TGTGCCAGCAGTTTGTCGGGTTCGTTTGAAAAACTGTTTTTT.

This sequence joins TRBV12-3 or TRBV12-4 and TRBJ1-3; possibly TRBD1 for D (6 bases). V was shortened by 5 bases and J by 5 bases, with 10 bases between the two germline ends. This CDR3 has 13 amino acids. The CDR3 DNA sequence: TGTGCCAGCAGTCCGGACAGAAGAAACACCATATATTTT. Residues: CASSPDRRNTIYF.

The CDR3 DNA reads as TGTGCCACCAGCAGAGACCTCTATGGCTACACCTTC. The encoded protein is CATSRDLYGYTF. The chain combines TRBV15 with TRBJ1-2; D remains unclear. The CDR3 is 12 amino acids. The V end was cut by 0 bases, the J end by 4 bases, with 3 bases between. CDR1 and CDR2 (germline): LNHNV, YYDKDF (reference sequence).

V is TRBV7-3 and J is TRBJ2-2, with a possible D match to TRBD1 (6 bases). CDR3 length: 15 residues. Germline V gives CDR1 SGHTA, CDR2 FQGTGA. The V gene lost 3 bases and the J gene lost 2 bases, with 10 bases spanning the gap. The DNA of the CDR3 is TGTGCCAGCAGCTTTGCAGGGGCTAACACCGGGGAGCTGTTTTTT. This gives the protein CASSFAGANTGELFF.

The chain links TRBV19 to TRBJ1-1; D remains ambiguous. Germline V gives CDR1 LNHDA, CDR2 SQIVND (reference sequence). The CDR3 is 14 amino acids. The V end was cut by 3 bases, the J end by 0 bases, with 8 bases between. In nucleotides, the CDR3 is TGTGCCAGTAGTATTAATATTATGAACACTGAAGCTTTCTTT. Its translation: CASSINIMNTEAFF.

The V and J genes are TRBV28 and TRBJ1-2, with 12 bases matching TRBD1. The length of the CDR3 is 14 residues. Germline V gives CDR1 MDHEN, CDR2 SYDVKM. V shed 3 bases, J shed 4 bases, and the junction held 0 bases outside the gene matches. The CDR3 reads CASSLGQGAYGYTF. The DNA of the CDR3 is TGTGCCAGCAGTTTGGGACAGGGGGCCTATGGCTACACCTTC.

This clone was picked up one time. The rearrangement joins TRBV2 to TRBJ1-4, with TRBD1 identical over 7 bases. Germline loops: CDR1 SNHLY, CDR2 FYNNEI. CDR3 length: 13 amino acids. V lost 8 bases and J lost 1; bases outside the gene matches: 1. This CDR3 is CASGQETNEKLFF. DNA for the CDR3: TGTGCCAGCGGACAGGAAACTAATGAAAAACTGTTTTTT. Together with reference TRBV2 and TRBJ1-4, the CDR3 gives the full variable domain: EPEVTQTPSHQVTQMGQEVILRCVPISNHLYFYWYRQILGQKVEFLVSFYNNEISEKSEIFDDQFSVERPDGSNFTLKIRSTKLEDSAMYFCASGQETNEKLFFGSGTQLSVL.

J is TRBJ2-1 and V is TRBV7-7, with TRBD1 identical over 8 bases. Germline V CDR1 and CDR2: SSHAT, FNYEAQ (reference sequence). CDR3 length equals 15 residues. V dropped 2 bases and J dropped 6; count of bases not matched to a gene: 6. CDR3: CASSLSGGYPNEQFF. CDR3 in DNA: TGTGCCAGCAGCTTATCAGGGGGCTACCCCAATGAGCAGTTCTTC.

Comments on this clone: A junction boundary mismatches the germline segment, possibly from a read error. The CDR3 DNA sequence: TGTGCCACCCCTAGACAGGGCAAACAGCCCCAGCATTTT. This encodes CATPRQGKQPQHF. V is TRBV24-1 and J is TRBJ1-5; 7 bases fit TRBD1. The germline V gene encodes CDR1 KGHDR and CDR2 SFDVKD. The CDR3 is 13 residues long.

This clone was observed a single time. The CDR3 bases are TGCGCCAGCAGCACGGACGGGGTGGCCCAGCATTTT. Translating gives CASSTDGVAQHF. J is TRBJ1-5 and V is TRBV5-1; D gene unclear. Per germline, CDR1 SGHRS and CDR2 YFSETQ. Between the trimmed V and J ends, which lost 4 bases and 11 bases, there was a span of 13 bases. The CDR3 is 12 amino acids.

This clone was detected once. The CDR3: CASSLNPPGGTGNTIYF. CDR3 DNA sequence: TGTGCCAGCAGCTTAAACCCCCCAGGGGGGACTGGAAACACCATATATTTT. V gene TRBV7-3 combines with J gene TRBJ1-3; TRBD1 matches at 7 bases. CDR1 SGHTA and CDR2 FQGTGA come from the germline V gene. This CDR3 has 17 amino acids. J lost 2 bases, V lost 1 base, and 8 bases had no gene match.

In DNA, the CDR3 is TGTGCCAGCAGTTATGGTAGAAACTATGGCTACACCTTC. It translates to CASSYGRNYGYTF. The chain couples TRBV6-2 or TRBV6-3 to TRBJ1-2; the D is unclear. CDR3 length equals 13 residues. Trimming took off 3 bases at V and 2 bases at J, with 7 bases between the two ends. Germline values: CDR1 MNHEY, CDR2 SVGEGT.

CDR3 protein: CASSIDRSAYNEQFF. The CDR3 DNA sequence: TGTGCCAGCAGCATAGACAGGTCGGCCTACAATGAGCAGTTCTTC. The chain is built from TRBV13 and TRBJ2-1, with D possibly being TRBD1 (6 bases). Germline V lookup: CDR1 PRHDT, CDR2 FYEKMQ (reference sequence). V was cut by 5 bases and J by 2 bases, with 13 bases left in between. The CDR3 spans 15 residues.

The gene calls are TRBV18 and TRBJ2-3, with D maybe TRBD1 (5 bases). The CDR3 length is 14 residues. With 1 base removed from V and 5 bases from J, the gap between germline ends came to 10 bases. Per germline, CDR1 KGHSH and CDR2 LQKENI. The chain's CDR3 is CASSPLQGRDTQYF. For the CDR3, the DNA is TGTGCCAGCTCACCACTGCAGGGAAGAGATACGCAGTATTTT.

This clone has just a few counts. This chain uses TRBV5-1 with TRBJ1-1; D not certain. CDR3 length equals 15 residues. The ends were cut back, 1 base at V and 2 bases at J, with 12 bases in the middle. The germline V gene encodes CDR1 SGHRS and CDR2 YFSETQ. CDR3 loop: CASSLTDRHNTEAFF. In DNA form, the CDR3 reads TGCGCCAGCAGCTTGACCGACCGACACAACACTGAAGCTTTCTTT.

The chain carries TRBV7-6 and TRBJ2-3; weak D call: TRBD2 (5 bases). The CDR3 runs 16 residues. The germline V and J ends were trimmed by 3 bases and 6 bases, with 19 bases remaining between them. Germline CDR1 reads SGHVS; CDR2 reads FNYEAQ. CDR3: CASSLVQHLPGDTQYF. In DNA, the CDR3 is TGTGCCAGCAGCTTGGTGCAGCACTTGCCGGGGGATACGCAGTATTTT.

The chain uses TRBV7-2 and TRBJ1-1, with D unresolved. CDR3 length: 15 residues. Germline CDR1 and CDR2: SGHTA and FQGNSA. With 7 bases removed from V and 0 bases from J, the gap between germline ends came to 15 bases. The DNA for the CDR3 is TGTGCCAGCATCGGGGTAGGAGGGTTGAACACTGAAGCTTTCTTT. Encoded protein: CASIGVGGLNTEAFF.

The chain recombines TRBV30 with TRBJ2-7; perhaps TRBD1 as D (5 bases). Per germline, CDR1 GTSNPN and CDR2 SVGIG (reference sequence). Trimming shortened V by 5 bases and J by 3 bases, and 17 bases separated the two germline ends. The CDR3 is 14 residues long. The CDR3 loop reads CAWGWPGMDYEQYF. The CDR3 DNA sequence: TGTGCCTGGGGCTGGCCAGGGATGGACTACGAGCAGTACTTC.

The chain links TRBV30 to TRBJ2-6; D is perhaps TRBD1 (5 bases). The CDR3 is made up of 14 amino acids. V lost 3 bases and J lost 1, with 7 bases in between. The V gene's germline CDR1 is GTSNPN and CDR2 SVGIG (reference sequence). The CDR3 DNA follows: TGTGCCTGGAGCAGGACATCTGGGGCCAACGTCCTGACTTTC. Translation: CAWSRTSGANVLTF.

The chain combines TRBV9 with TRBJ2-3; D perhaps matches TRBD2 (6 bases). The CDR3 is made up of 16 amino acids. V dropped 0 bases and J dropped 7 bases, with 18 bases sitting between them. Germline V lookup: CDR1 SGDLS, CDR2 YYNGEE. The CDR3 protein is CASSVDRAGSRNTQYF. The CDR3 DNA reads TGTGCCAGCAGCGTAGATCGGGCGGGGAGTAGGAATACGCAGTATTTT.

CDR3 protein: CASSLEGASGLAGVDTQYF. CDR3 DNA: TGTGCCAGCAGCTTAGAGGGGGCTTCTGGACTAGCGGGAGTTGATACGCAGTATTTT. The chain carries TRBV7-6 and TRBJ2-3; 13 positions agree with TRBD2. The CDR3 loop spans 19 amino acids. Germline loops: CDR1 SGHVS, CDR2 FNYEAQ. The V and J ends lost 1 base and 6 bases, in that order; junction bases with no gene match: 13.

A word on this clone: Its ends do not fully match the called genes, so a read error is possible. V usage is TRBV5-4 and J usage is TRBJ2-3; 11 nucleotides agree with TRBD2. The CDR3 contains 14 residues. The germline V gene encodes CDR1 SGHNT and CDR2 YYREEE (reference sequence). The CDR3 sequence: CASSLLAGERDPDF. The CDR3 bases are TGTGCCAGCAGCTTACTAGCGGGAGAAAGGGATCCGGATTTT.